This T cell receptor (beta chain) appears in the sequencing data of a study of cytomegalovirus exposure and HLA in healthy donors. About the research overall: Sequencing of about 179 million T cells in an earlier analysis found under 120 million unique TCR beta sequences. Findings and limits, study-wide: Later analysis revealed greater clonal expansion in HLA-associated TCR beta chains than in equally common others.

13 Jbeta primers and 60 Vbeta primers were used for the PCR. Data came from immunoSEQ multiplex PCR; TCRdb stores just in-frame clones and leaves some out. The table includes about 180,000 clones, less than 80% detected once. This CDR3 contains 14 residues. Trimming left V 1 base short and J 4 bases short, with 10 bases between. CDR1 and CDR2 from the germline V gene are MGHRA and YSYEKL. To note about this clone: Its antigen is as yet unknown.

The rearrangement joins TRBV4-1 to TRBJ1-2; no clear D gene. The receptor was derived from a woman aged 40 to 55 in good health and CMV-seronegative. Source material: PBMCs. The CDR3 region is CASSQVRQSYGYTF. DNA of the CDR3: TGCGCCAGCAGCCAAGTGAGACAAAGCTATGGCTACACCTTC.